The 2 T cell receptor delta chains below all came from one sample that was sequenced in a study of gamma-delta T cells after stem cell transplantation. TCRdb re-called the RT-PCR reads using CATT. The profile shows 2,000 or so delta-chain clones, approximately 4.8% of them singletons. Source material: gamma-delta T cells. The receptors were gathered from a human donor. It is not recorded whose cells these are; they may come from a transplant donor.

This clone was picked up a small number of times. The translation of this DNA and the TCRdb protein of a much larger clone differ at residue 14, probably owing to a read error; the protein shown here is translated from the DNA. V is TRDV2 and J is TRDJ1; 10 bases are shared with TRDD3. Looked up from germline, CDR1 is GEAIGNYY and CDR2 is EKD. This CDR3 is 17 amino acids long. This CDR3 is CACDTLLGDQYTDNLIF. The CDR3 nucleotides read TGTGCCTGTGACACCTTACTGGGGGATCAGTACACCGATAACCTCATCTTT.

By sample share, this clone is medium-sized. A read error likely explains this, since a far larger clone differs by one base. Other nucleotide sequences in the sample specify the same CDR3. The chain uses TRDV2 and TRDJ1; 13 bases are shared with TRDD3. The V gene's germline CDR1 is GEAIGNYY and CDR2 EKD. The CDR3 sequence is 18 residues long. The trim removed 2 bases at V and 3 bases at J, leaving 11 bases unmatched. CDR3 sequence reads: CACDSLQTGGYAPDKLIF. CDR3 DNA sequence: TGTGCCTGTGACAGCCTTCAAACTGGGGGATACGCTCCCGATAAACTCATCTTT.